This T cell receptor beta chain is from a study of T cell repertoires in cytomegalovirus infection. Study as a whole: Matching HLA type, along with CMV infection, was indicated by public TCR beta signatures. Overall study results and limits: CMV carriers having the relevant HLA were flagged by cumulative public TCR beta family frequency.

MiXCR, run by TCRdb on the reads, gives a single entry per CDR3 protein. The data show some 800,000 distinct CDR3 sequences, 25% to 30% seen once. The germline CDR1 and CDR2 sequences are SGHAT and FQNNGV. V lost 5 bases and J 7 bases, leaving 9 bases between the germline ends. The CDR3 has 12 residues. This clonotype was seen more than once but under ten times. What it binds is unknown. Sample: cultured CD8+ T cells from PBMCs, taken from culture after CMV antigen stimulation. The sequence derives from a human donor in good health (CMV status not recorded). Some clones in this sample may be carry-over from other donors' samples. The rearrangement links TRBV11-2 to TRBJ2-1, with D tentatively TRBD1 (5 bases). DNA of the CDR3: TGTGCCAGCAGCGGACAAGGGAATGAGCAGTTCTTC. Translating gives CASSGQGNEQFF.